This T cell receptor (beta chain) was captured by sequencing in a study of OX40 agonist ivuxolimab in advanced cancers. This CDR3 is built from 16 residues. With V trimmed by 2 bases and J by 5 bases, 11 bases remained unmatched. Germline V lookup: CDR1 SGHTA, CDR2 FQGNSA. Produced via immunoSEQ multiplex PCR; TCRdb's table is partial and in-frame only. The sample lists about 94,000 clones; about 90% were seen once. The receptor comes from an adult with an advanced solid tumor such as melanoma, head and neck, liver or kidney cancer. Source: CD4+ or CD8+ T cells sorted from blood, taken in a trial of the OX40 agonist ivuxolimab. The rearrangement uses TRBV7-2 and TRBJ1-2; 7 nucleotides line up with TRBD1. This CDR3 is CASSLRDSSFGYGYTF. CDR3 bases: TGTGCCAGCAGCTTAAGGGACAGCTCCTTCGGGTATGGCTACACCTTC. Supplemented by reference TRBV7-2 and TRBJ1-2, the full variable domain reads GAGVSQSPSNKVTEKGKDVELRCDPISGHTALYWYRQSLGQGLEFLIYFQGNSAPDKSGLPSDRFSAERTGGSVSTLTIQRTQQEDSAVYLCASSLRDSSFGYGYTFGSGTRLTVV.